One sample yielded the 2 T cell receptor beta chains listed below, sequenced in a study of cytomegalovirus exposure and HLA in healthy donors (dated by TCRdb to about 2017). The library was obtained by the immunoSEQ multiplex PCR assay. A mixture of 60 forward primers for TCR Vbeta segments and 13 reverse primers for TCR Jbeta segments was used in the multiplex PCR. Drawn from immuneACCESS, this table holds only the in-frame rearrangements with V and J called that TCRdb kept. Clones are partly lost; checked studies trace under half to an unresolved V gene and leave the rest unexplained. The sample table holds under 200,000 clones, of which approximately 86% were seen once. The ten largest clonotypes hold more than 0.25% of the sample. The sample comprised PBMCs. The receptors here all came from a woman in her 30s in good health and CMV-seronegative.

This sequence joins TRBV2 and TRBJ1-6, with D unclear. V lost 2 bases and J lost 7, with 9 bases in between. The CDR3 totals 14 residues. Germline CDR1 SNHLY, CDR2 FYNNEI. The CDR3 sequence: CASSELRRNSPLHF. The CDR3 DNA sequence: TGTGCCAGCAGTGAACTGCGGAGAAATTCACCCCTCCACTTT.

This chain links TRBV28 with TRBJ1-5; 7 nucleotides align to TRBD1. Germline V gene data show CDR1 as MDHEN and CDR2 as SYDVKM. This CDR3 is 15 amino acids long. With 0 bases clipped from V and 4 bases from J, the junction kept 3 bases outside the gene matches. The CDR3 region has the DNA TGTGCCAGCAGTTTATGGAGGGGGCCTAATCAGCCCCAGCATTTT. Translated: CASSLWRGPNQPQHF. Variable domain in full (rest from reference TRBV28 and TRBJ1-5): DVKVTQSSRYLVKRTGEKVFLECVQDMDHENMFWYRQDPGLGLRLIYFSYDVKMKEKGDIPEGYSVSREKKERFSLILESASTNQTSMYLCASSLWRGPNQPQHFGDGTRLSIL.